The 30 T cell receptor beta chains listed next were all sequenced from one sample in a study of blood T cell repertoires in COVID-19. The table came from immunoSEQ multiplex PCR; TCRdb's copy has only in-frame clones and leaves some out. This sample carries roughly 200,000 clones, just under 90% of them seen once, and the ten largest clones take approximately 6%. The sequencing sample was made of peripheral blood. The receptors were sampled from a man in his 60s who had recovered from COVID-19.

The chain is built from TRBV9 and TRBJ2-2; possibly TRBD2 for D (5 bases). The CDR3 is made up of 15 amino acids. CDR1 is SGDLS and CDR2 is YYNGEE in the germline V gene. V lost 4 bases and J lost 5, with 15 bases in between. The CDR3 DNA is TGTGCCAGCAGCCCCAGTCTCACGGGGACCGGGGAGCTGTTTTTT. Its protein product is CASSPSLTGTGELFF.

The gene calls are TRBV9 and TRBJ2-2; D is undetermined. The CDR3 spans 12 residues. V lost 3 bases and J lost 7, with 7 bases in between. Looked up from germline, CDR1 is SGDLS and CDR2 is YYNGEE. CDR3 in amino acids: CASSGASGELFF. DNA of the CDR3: TGTGCCAGCAGCGGGGCGAGCGGGGAGCTGTTTTTT.

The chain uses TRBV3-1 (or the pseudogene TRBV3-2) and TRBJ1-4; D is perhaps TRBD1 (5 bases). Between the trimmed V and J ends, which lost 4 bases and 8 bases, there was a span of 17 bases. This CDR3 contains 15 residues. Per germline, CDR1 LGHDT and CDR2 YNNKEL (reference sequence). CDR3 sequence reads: CASSLLPRGIEKLFF. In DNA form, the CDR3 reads TGTGCCAGCAGCCTCCTTCCTCGGGGGATCGAAAAACTGTTTTTT.

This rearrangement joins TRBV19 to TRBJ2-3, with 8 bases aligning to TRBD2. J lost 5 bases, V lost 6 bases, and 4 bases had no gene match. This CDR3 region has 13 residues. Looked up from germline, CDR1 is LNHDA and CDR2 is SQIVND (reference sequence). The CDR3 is CASRGLARDTQYF. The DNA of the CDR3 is TGTGCCAGTAGAGGACTAGCAAGAGATACGCAGTATTTT.

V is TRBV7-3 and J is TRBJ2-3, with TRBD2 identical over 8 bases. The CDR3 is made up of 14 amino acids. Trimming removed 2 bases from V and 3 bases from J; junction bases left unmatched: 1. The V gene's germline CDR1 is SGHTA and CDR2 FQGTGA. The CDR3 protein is CASSLVAGTDTQYF. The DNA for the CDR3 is TGTGCCAGCAGCTTAGTAGCGGGAACAGATACGCAGTATTTT.

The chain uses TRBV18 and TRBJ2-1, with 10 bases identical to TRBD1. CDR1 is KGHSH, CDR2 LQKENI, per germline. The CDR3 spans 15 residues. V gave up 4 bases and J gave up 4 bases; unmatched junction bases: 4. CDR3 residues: CASSHGTGDYNEQFF. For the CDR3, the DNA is TGTGCCAGCTCACACGGGACAGGGGATTACAATGAGCAGTTCTTC.

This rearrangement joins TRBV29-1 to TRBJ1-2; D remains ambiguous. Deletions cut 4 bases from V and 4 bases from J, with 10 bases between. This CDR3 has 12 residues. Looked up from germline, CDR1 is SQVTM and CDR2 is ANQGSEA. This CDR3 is CSVGGRIYGYTF. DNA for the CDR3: TGCAGCGTTGGAGGGCGGATCTATGGCTACACCTTC. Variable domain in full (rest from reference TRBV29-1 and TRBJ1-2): SAVISQKPSRDICQRGTSLTIQCQVDSQVTMMFWYRQQPGQSLTLIATANQGSEATYESGFVIDKFPISRPNLTFSTLTVSNMSPEDSSIYLCSVGGRIYGYTFGSGTRLTVV.

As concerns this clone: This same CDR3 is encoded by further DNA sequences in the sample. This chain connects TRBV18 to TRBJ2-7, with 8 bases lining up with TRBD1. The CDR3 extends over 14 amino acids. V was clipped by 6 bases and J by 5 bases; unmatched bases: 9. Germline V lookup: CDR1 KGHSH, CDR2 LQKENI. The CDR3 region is CASSPRQGANEQYF. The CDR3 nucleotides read TGTGCCAGCTCCCCCAGGCAGGGGGCCAACGAGCAGTACTTC.

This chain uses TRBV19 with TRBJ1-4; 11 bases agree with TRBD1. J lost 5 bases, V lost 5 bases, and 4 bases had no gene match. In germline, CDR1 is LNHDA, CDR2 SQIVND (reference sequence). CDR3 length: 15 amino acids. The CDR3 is CASSLRTGGNEKLFF. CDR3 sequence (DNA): TGTGCCAGTAGTCTAAGGACAGGGGGCAATGAAAAACTGTTTTTT.

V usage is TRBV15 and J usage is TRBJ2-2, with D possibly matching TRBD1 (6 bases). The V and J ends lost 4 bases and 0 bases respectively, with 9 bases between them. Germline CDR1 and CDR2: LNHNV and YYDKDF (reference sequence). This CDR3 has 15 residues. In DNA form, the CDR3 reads TGTGCCACCAGCAATCAGGGGACGAACACCGGGGAGCTGTTTTTT. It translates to CATSNQGTNTGELFF.

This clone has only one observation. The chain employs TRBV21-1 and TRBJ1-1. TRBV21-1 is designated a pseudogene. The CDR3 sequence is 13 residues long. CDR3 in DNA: TGTGCCAGCGCGGGGGTCCCGAACACTGAAGCTTTCTTT. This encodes CASAGVPNTEAFF.

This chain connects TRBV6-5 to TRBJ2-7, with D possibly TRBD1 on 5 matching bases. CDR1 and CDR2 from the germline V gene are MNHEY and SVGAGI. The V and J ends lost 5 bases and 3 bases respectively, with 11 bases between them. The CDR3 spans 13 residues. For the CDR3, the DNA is TGTGCCAGCAGTAGGGGTTTTGACTACGAGCAGTACTTC. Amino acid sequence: CASSRGFDYEQYF.

The CDR3 spells CASSRGTVGGTQYF. The CDR3 nucleotides are TGTGCCAGCTCACGGGGTACTGTCGGGGGTACGCAGTATTTT. The chain uses TRBV18 and TRBJ2-3, with D maybe TRBD2 (6 bases). Germline V gene lookup returns CDR1 KGHSH and CDR2 LQKENI. CDR3 length equals 14 residues. With 4 bases removed from V and 8 bases from J, the gap between germline ends came to 16 bases.

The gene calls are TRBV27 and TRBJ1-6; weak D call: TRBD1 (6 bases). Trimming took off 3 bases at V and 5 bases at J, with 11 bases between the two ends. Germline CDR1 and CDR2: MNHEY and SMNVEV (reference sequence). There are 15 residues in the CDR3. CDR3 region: CASSFYYRDNSPLHF. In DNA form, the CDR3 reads TGTGCCAGCAGTTTTTATTACAGGGATAATTCACCCCTCCACTTT.

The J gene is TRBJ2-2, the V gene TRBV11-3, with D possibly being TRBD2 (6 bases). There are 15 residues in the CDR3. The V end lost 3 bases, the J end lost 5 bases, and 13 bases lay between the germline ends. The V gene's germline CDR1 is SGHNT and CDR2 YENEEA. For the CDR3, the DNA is TGTGCCAGCAGCTTTGGCGGGGTATCGACCGGGGAGCTGTTTTTT. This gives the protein CASSFGGVSTGELFF. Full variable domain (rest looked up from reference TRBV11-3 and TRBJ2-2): EAGVVQSPRYKIIEKKQPVAFWCNPISGHNTLYWYLQNLGQGPELLIRYENEEAVDDSQLPKDRFSAERLKGVDSTLKIQPAELGDSAVYLCASSFGGVSTGELFFGEGSRLTVL.

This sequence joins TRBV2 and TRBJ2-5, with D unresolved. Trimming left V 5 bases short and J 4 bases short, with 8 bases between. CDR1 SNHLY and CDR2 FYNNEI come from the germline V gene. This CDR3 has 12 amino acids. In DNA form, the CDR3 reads TGTGCCAGCAGTAACGGTAGAGAGACCCAGTACTTC. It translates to CASSNGRETQYF.

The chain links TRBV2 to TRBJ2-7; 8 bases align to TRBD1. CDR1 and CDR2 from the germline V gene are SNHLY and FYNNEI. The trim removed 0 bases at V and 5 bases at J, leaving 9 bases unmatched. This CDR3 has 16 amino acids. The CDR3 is CASSEARDRFSNEQYF. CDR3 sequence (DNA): TGTGCCAGCAGTGAAGCTCGGGACAGGTTCTCGAACGAGCAGTACTTC. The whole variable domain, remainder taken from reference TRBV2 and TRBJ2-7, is EPEVTQTPSHQVTQMGQEVILRCVPISNHLYFYWYRQILGQKVEFLVSFYNNEISEKSEIFDDQFSVERPDGSNFTLKIRSTKLEDSAMYFCASSEARDRFSNEQYFGPGTRLTVT.

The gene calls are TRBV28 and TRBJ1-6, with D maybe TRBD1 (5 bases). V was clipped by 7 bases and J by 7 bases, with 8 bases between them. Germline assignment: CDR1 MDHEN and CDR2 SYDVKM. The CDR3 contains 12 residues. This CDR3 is CASTGQNSPLHF. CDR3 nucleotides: TGTGCCAGCACCGGACAAAATTCACCCCTCCACTTT.

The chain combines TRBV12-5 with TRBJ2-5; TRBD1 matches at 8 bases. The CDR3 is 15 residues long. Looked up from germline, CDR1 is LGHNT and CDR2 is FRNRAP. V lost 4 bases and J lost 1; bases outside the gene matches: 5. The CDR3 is CASGSGQGLQETQYF. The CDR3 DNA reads TGTGCTAGTGGTTCCGGACAGGGCCTCCAAGAGACCCAGTACTTC.

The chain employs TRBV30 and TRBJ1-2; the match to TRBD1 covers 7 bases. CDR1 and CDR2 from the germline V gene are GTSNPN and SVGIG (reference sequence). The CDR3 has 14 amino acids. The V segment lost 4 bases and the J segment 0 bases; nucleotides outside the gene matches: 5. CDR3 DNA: TGTGCCTGGACCCGGACAGGAGCTAACTATGGCTACACCTTC. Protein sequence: CAWTRTGANYGYTF.

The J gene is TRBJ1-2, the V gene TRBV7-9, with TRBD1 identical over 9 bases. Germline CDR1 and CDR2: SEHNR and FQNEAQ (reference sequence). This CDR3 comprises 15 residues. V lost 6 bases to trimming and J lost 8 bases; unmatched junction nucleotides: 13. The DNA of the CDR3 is TGTGCCAGCAGTTCTAGCTCACAGGGGGCTGGGGGCTACACCTTC. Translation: CASSSSSQGAGGYTF.

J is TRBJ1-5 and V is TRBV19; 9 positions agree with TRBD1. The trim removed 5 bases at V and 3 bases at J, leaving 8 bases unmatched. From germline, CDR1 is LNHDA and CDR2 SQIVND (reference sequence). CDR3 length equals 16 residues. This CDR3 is CASSPGQGRSNQPQHF. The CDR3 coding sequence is TGTGCCAGTAGTCCCGGACAGGGGCGTTCCAATCAGCCCCAGCATTTT.

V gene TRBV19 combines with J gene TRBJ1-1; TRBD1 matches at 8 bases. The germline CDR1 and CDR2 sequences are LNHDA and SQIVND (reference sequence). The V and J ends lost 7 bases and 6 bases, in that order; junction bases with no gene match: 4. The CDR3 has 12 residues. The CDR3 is CASIAGGSEAFF. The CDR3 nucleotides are TGTGCCAGTATAGCAGGGGGCTCTGAAGCTTTCTTT.

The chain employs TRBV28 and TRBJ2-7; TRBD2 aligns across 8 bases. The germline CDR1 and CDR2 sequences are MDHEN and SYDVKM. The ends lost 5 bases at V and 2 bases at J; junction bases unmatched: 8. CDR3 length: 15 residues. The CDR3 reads CASSTSGVGTYEQYF. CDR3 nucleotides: TGTGCCAGCAGTACTAGCGGTGTGGGAACCTACGAGCAGTACTTC.

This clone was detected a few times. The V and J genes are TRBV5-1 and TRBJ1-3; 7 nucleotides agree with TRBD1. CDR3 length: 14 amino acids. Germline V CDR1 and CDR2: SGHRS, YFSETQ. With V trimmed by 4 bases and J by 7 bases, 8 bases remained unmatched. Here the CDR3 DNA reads TGCGCCAGCAGCCTAGACAGGGAGGTGAACACCATATATTTT. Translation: CASSLDREVNTIYF.

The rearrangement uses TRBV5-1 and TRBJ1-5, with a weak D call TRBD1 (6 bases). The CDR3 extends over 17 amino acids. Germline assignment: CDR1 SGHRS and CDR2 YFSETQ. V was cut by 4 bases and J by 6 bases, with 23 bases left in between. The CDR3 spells CASSPGGGGRGSQPQHF. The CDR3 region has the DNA TGCGCCAGCAGCCCCGGGGGAGGGGGACGAGGGAGTCAGCCCCAGCATTTT.

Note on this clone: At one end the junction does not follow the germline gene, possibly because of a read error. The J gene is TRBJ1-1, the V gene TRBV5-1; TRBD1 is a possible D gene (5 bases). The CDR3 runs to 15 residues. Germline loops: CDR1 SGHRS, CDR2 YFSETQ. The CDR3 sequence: CASSYRTRLKTEAFF. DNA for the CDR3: TGCGCCAGCAGCTATCGGACACGTCTGAAAACTGAAGCTTTCTTT.

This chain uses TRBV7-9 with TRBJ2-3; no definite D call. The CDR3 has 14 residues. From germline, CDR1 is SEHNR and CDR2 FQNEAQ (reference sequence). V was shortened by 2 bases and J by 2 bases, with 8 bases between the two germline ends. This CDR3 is CASSLSAVTDTQYF. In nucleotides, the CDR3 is TGTGCCAGCAGCTTAAGCGCAGTCACAGATACGCAGTATTTT. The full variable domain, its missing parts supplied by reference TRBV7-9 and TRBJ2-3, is DTGVSQNPRHKITKRGQNVTFRCDPISEHNRLYWYRQTLGQGPEFLTYFQNEAQLEKSRLLSDRFSAERPKGSFSTLEIQRTEQGDSAMYLCASSLSAVTDTQYFGPGTRLTVL.

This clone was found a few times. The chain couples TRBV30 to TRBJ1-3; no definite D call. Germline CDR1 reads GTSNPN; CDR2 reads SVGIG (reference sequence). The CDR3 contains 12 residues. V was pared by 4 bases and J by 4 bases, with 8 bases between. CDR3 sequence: CAWISGGNTIYF. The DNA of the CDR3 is TGTGCCTGGATTTCAGGCGGAAACACCATATATTTT.

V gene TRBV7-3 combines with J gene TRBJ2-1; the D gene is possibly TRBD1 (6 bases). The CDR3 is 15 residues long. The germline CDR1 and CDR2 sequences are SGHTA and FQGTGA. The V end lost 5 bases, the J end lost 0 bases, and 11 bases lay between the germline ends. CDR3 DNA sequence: TGTGCCAGCAGCCTCGACAGGAGCTCCTACAATGAGCAGTTCTTC. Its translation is CASSLDRSSYNEQFF.